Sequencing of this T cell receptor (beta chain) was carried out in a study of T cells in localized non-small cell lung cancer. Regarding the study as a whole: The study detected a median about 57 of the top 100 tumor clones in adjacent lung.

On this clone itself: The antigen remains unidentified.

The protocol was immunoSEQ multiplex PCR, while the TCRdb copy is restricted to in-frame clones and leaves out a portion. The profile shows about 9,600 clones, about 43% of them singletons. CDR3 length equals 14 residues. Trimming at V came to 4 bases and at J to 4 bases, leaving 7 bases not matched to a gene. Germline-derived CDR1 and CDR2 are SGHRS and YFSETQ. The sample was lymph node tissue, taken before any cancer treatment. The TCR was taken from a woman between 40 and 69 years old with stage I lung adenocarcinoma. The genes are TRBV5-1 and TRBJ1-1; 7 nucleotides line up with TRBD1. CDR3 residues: CASSQGAGGTEAFF. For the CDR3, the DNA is TGCGCCAGCAGCCAAGGGGCAGGGGGCACTGAAGCTTTCTTT.